These 23 T cell receptor beta chains came from one sample sequenced in a study of OX40 agonist ivuxolimab in advanced cancers. Clones were sequenced by immunoSEQ multiplex PCR, and TCRdb holds only the in-frame ones, with some missing. The table records around 70,000 clones, under 85% of them present only once. Sample: CD4+ or CD8+ T cells sorted from blood, taken in a trial of the OX40 agonist ivuxolimab. These receptors were taken from an adult with an advanced solid tumor such as melanoma, head and neck, liver or kidney cancer.

The V call is TRBV6-6, the J call TRBJ2-7, with 9 bases lining up with TRBD2. From germline, CDR1 is MNHNY and CDR2 SVGAGI (reference sequence). The CDR3 totals 15 residues. J gave up 3 bases and V 9 bases, and 12 bases lay outside the gene matches. CDR3 sequence reads: CASHPRGRAVYEQYF. The CDR3 DNA is TGTGCCAGTCATCCTCGCGGGAGGGCCGTCTACGAGCAGTACTTC.

The chain employs TRBV19 and TRBJ1-3; TRBD1 agrees at 7 bases. This CDR3 comprises 14 residues. V gave up 6 bases and J gave up 1 base; unmatched junction bases: 3. From germline, CDR1 is LNHDA and CDR2 SQIVND (reference sequence). CDR3 bases: TGTGCCAGTAGCGAGGGGGCATCTGGAAACACCATATATTTT. This sequence encodes CASSEGASGNTIYF.

This clone is a singleton in its sample. This chain connects TRBV19 to TRBJ2-1; D gene unclear. The germline CDR1 and CDR2 sequences are LNHDA and SQIVND (reference sequence). The germline V and J ends were trimmed by 3 bases and 0 bases, with 9 bases remaining between them. There are 15 residues in the CDR3. CDR3 amino acids: CASSISQASYNEQFF. CDR3 nucleotide sequence: TGTGCCAGTAGTATTAGCCAGGCCTCCTACAATGAGCAGTTCTTC.

The CDR3 region is CASSPTSGGRIQPQHF. The CDR3 nucleotides are TGTGCCAGCTCACCCACTTCCGGGGGGCGGATTCAGCCCCAGCATTTT. V is TRBV18 and J is TRBJ1-5; possibly TRBD1 for D (6 bases). CDR3 size: 16 residues. Per the germline V gene, CDR1 is KGHSH and CDR2 is LQKENI. Trimming cost V 3 bases and J 6 bases, with 18 bases left between them.

The rearrangement links TRBV4-3 to TRBJ2-2, with 7 bases aligning to TRBD2. The CDR3 is made up of 16 amino acids. J lost 5 bases, V lost 1 base, and 7 bases had no gene match. Germline loops: CDR1 LGHNA, CDR2 YSLEER. CDR3 protein: CASSQGVGGNTGELFF. The CDR3 DNA sequence: TGCGCCAGCAGCCAAGGTGTGGGAGGGAATACCGGGGAGCTGTTTTTT.

This clone was counted only a few times. The genes are TRBV11-2 and TRBJ2-2, with D perhaps matching TRBD1 (6 bases). Looked up from germline, CDR1 is SGHAT and CDR2 is FQNNGV. V was trimmed by 0 bases and J by 7 bases, leaving 15 bases between them. The length of the CDR3 is 16 residues. CDR3 sequence: CASSLEGRGSGGELFF. The CDR3 bases are TGTGCCAGCAGCTTAGAGGGCAGGGGCAGCGGCGGGGAGCTGTTTTTT.

This clone showed up just once. The chain is built from TRBV29-1 and TRBJ2-6; 11 nucleotides align to TRBD1. This CDR3 has 17 amino acids. The junction had 7 bases not matched to a gene; V was cut back by 6 bases and J by 0 bases. Germline assignment: CDR1 SQVTM and CDR2 ANQGSEA. DNA of the CDR3: TGCAGCGTGCCCAGGGGGACAGGGGGCTCTGGGGCCAACGTCCTGACTTTC. Translated: CSVPRGTGGSGANVLTF.

V gene TRBV10-1 combines with J gene TRBJ2-7; TRBD2 agrees at 8 bases. CDR3 length: 15 amino acids. J was trimmed by 6 bases and V by 8 bases; bases with no gene match: 15. Germline lookup yields CDR1 WNHNN and CDR2 SYGVQD (reference sequence). CDR3 region: CASSPSGREDSEQYF. As DNA, the CDR3 is TGCGCCAGCTCACCCAGCGGGAGAGAGGATTCCGAGCAGTACTTC.

The rearrangement links TRBV5-1 to TRBJ2-1, with 11 bases lining up with TRBD2. J gave up 10 bases and V 4 bases, and 7 bases lay outside the gene matches. Per germline, CDR1 SGHRS and CDR2 YFSETQ. The CDR3 contains 14 residues. As DNA, the CDR3 is TGCGCCAGCAGCCAGACTAGCGGGACCCAAGAGCAGTTCTTC. It encodes CASSQTSGTQEQFF.

This clone was picked up a small number of times. J is TRBJ1-5 and V is TRBV11-2; 7 bases agree with TRBD1. V shed 5 bases, J shed 0 bases, and the junction held 4 bases outside the gene matches. Germline V gene lookup returns CDR1 SGHAT and CDR2 FQNNGV. This CDR3 is built from 15 residues. The CDR3 loop reads CASSVGTVSNQPQHF. For the CDR3, the DNA is TGTGCCAGCAGCGTCGGGACAGTTAGCAATCAGCCCCAGCATTTT.

This sequence joins TRBV5-1 and TRBJ1-4; D call uncertain. The CDR3 spans 15 residues. The V gene lost 1 base and the J gene lost 7 bases, with 14 bases spanning the gap. Germline V lookup: CDR1 SGHRS, CDR2 YFSETQ. The CDR3 nucleotides are TGCGCCAGCAGCTTGAGGCAAACTTTGGGTGAAAAACTGTTTTTT. This codes for CASSLRQTLGEKLFF.

The J gene is TRBJ2-5, the V gene TRBV14; a weak D match, TRBD1 (5 bases). Germline V gene sequence: CDR1 SGHDN, CDR2 FVKESK. This CDR3 region has 14 residues. V lost 4 bases, J lost 6 bases, and 15 bases lay in between. The CDR3 bases are TGTGCCAGCAGCCGAAAGCAGGGTTGGCAGACCCAGTACTTC. It encodes CASSRKQGWQTQYF.

V usage is TRBV19 and J usage is TRBJ2-1, with 8 bases fitting TRBD2. Germline CDR1 and CDR2: LNHDA and SQIVND (reference sequence). V lost 10 bases to trimming and J lost 7 bases; unmatched junction nucleotides: 15. The CDR3 is made up of 15 amino acids. The CDR3 region has the DNA TGTGCCACTGATCCGGCAGCGGGAGTTATTAATGAGCAGTTCTTC. It is translated as CATDPAAGVINEQFF.

The chain recombines TRBV30 with TRBJ2-7, with a tentative D call TRBD2 (6 bases). The CDR3 spans 14 residues. Looked up from germline, CDR1 is GTSNPN and CDR2 is SVGIG (reference sequence). Trimming took off 0 bases at V and 5 bases at J, with 14 bases between the two ends. DNA for the CDR3: TGTGCCTGGAGTGTACATGCCGGGAGCAACGAGCAGTACTTC. As protein: CAWSVHAGSNEQYF.

Only one count was recorded for this clone. The chain is built from TRBV30 and TRBJ1-2, with 7 bases identical to TRBD1. The V gene's germline CDR1 is GTSNPN and CDR2 SVGIG (reference sequence). V was pared by 3 bases and J by 5 bases, with 9 bases of the junction left unmatched. CDR3 length: 14 residues. The chain's CDR3 is CAWRGTVTQYGYTF. The CDR3 DNA sequence: TGTGCCTGGAGAGGGACAGTCACGCAATATGGCTACACCTTC.

This chain links TRBV7-2 with TRBJ2-1; D unclear. The length of the CDR3 is 15 residues. V shed 1 base and J shed 7 bases, with 14 bases lying between them. CDR1 SGHTA and CDR2 FQGNSA come from the germline V gene. CDR3 sequence reads: CASSLGGYLGNEQFF. The DNA for the CDR3 is TGTGCCAGCAGCTTAGGTGGCTACCTAGGGAATGAGCAGTTCTTC.

The rearrangement uses TRBV6-1 and TRBJ1-2; unclear D gene. Trimming stripped 7 bases from V and 3 bases from J, with 6 bases between. The CDR3 has 11 residues. Looked up from germline, CDR1 is MNHNS and CDR2 is SASEGT. The CDR3 spells CASTHHYGYTF. The CDR3 DNA follows: TGTGCCAGCACCCATCACTATGGCTACACCTTC.

CDR3: CASSFRGQGTEKLFF. In DNA form, the CDR3 reads TGTGCCAGCAGTTTTCGTGGACAGGGCACTGAAAAACTGTTTTTT. The chain carries TRBV28 and TRBJ1-4, with 8 bases identical to TRBD1. Germline CDR1 and CDR2: MDHEN and SYDVKM. The CDR3 loop spans 15 amino acids. After removal of 3 bases from V and 7 bases from J, the junction contained 7 bases not matched to a gene.

The chain is built from TRBV7-6 and TRBJ2-2, with D maybe TRBD2 (6 bases). The V end lost 5 bases, the J end lost 0 bases, and 10 bases lay between the germline ends. CDR3 size: 15 residues. Germline V gene data show CDR1 as SGHVS and CDR2 as FNYEAQ. CDR3 residues: CASSQGTSNTGELFF. CDR3 DNA sequence: TGTGCCAGCAGCCAAGGGACTTCGAACACCGGGGAGCTGTTTTTT.

The chain employs TRBV11-1 and TRBJ2-2, with D tentatively TRBD2 (6 bases). V was pared by 0 bases and J by 4 bases, with 6 bases between. This CDR3 comprises 14 residues. The germline gives CDR1 SGHAT, CDR2 FQDESV (reference sequence). DNA of the CDR3: TGTGCCAGCAGCTTAGCTAGCGGCACCGGGGAGCTGTTTTTT. It codes for CASSLASGTGELFF.

J is TRBJ1-5 and V is TRBV7-3, with D perhaps matching TRBD1 (5 bases). In germline, CDR1 is SGHTA, CDR2 FQGTGA. The V end lost 2 bases, the J end lost 6 bases, and 14 bases lay between the germline ends. There are 15 residues in the CDR3. Written as DNA, the CDR3 is TGTGCCAGCAGCTTAGGGCAGTTTCAGGGTCAGCCCCAGCATTTT. Translated, it gives CASSLGQFQGQPQHF.

Regarding this clone: At one boundary the junction diverges from the germline segment, which might be a read error. The chain has TRBV30 and TRBJ2-5; 9 nucleotides align to TRBD2. Germline values: CDR1 GTSNPN, CDR2 SVGIG (reference sequence). The CDR3 totals 12 residues. The CDR3 DNA follows: TGTGCCTGGAGTGTAGCGCTAGCGGGACTGGACTTC. Its protein is CAWSVALAGLDF. Supplemented by reference TRBV30 and TRBJ2-5, the full variable domain reads SQTIHQWPATLVQPVGSPLSLECTVEGTSNPNLYWYRQAAGRGLQLLFYSVGIGQISSEVPQNLSASRPQDRQFILSSKKLLLSDSGFYLCAWSVALAGLDFGPGTRLLVL.

This clone was counted a few times. This chain uses TRBV28 with TRBJ1-2; unclear D gene. V lost 7 bases, J lost 8 bases, and 17 bases lay in between. The germline V gene encodes CDR1 MDHEN and CDR2 SYDVKM. This CDR3 spans 13 amino acids. The CDR3 nucleotides are TGTGCCAGCAAAGAACAGCAGGCTAGGGGCTACACCTTC. This encodes CASKEQQARGYTF.